The T cell receptor (beta chain) described here comes from a study of coeliac disease. Study background: Each coeliac patient was active, refractory type I, or diet-controlled. Without high-resolution HLA typing, biased TRBV7-2 usage was queried. Points from the study as a whole: Active celiac intraepithelial and lamina propria samples had lower TRB and TRG clonality than control samples.

The CDR3 has 16 amino acids. Repertoires were generated with immunoSEQ multiplex PCR, while TCRdb's copy carries only in-frame clones and drops some. Of about 1,500 clones listed, around three fifths are singletons. As to this clone: The antigen remains unidentified.

This clonotype was obtained from a woman in her forties or fifties with celiac disease on a gluten-free diet. Sequenced material: intraepithelial lymphocytes from the gut. The rearrangement joins TRBV21-1 to TRBJ1-2. TRBV21-1 is tagged as a pseudogene. CDR3 loop: CASSKVGGRLGAGYTF. CDR3 DNA sequence: TGTGCCAGCAGCAAAGTAGGAGGCCGCTTAGGAGCCGGCTACACCTTC.